This T cell receptor beta chain was sequenced during a study of PD-1 blockade in classical Hodgkin lymphoma. Study-wide points: Reports described newly diagnosed patients as having lower baseline TCR diversity than healthy donors. Undefined causes, possibly disease activity or prior therapy, underlie the repertoire differences. Newly diagnosed patients had diversity similar to the baseline diversity of complete responders. CD8+ TCR diversity did not rise significantly by C4D1, unlike CD4+.

Germline V CDR1 and CDR2: SNHLY, FYNNEI. The CDR3 is 15 residues long. V lost 6 bases, J lost 0 bases, and 5 bases stayed unmatched. Worth noting for this clone: The antigen is unknown.

Generated by immunoSEQ multiplex PCR, the TCRdb table keeps only in-frame clones and is missing some. The repertoire holds roughly 25,000 clones, with around 67% as singletons. Exposure to brentuximab vedotin varied, and each patient had relapsed following autologous stem cell transplantation. The V gene is TRBV2, the J gene TRBJ2-7; 10 positions agree with TRBD2. The material was peripheral blood mononuclear cells (PBMCs), obtained before the second cycle of nivolumab. The source is a human donor with classical Hodgkin lymphoma. The CDR3 DNA sequence: TGTGCCAGCAGATTTCTAGCGGGGGACTCCTACGAGCAGTACTTC. It specifies CASRFLAGDSYEQYF.